This T cell receptor beta chain appears in the sequencing data of a study of blood T cell repertoires in COVID-19. Overall study: Donors in the United States, Italy and Spain gave samples during acute or convalescent COVID-19. T cells, B-cell-depleted T cells, or PBMCs supplied cDNA or gDNA.

Original processing notes: The assay estimated nucleated cells by amplifying reference gene primers. The method was immunoSEQ multiplex PCR; TCRdb's version includes in-frame clones alone and lacks a portion of them. The V and J calls and clone size come from that table; D and trimming were worked out from the DNA. Among over 250,000 clones listed, around nine tenths were seen once. The germline V gene has CDR1 KGHSH and CDR2 LQKENI. This CDR3 comprises 17 residues. V lost 3 bases, J lost 4 bases, and 10 bases stayed unmatched. This receptor was identified in a middle-aged man with acute or convalescent COVID-19. Material for sequencing was peripheral blood. The V gene is TRBV18, the J gene TRBJ2-2, with TRBD1 matching over 8 bases. CDR3 sequence: CASSPYGQGVGTGELFF. In nucleotides, the CDR3 is TGTGCCAGCTCACCCTACGGACAGGGAGTGGGCACCGGGGAGCTGTTTTTT.